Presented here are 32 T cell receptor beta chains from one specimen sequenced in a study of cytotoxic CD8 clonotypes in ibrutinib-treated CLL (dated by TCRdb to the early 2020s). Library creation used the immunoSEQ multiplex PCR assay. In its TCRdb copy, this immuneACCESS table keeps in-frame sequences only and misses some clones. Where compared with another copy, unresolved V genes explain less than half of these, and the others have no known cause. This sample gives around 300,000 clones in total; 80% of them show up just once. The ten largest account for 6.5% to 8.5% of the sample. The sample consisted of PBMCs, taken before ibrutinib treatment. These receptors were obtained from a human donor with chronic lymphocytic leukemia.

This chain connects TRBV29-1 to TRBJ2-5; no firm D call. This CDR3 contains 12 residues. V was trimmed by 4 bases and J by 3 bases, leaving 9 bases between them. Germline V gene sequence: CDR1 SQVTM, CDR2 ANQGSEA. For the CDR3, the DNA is TGCAGCGTTGTCCCGTTCGAAGAGACCCAGTACTTC. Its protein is CSVVPFEETQYF.

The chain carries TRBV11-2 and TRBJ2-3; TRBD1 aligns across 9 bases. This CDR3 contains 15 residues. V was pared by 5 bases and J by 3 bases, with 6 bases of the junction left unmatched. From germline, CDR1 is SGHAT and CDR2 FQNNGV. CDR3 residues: CASSPGTGNTDTQYF. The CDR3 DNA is TGTGCCAGCAGCCCCGGGACAGGGAATACAGATACGCAGTATTTT.

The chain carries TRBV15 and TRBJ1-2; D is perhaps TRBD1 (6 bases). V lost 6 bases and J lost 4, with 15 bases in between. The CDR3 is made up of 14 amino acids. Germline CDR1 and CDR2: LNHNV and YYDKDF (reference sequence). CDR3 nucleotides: TGTGCCACCAGTAGTAACAGGGCGGCCTATGGCTACACCTTC. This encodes CATSSNRAAYGYTF.

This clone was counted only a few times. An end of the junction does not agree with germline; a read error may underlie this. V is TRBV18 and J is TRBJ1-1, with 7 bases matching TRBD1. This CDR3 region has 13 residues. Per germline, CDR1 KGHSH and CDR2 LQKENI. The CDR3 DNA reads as TGCCTAACTACGGGACAGTTGAACACTGAAGCTTTCTTT. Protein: CLTTGQLNTEAFF.

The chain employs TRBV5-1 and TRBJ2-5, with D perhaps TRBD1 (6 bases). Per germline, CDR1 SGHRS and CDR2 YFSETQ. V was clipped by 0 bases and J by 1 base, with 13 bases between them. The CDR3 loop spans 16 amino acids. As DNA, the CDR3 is TGCGCCAGCAGCTTGGGAAGCACAGGGAGCCAAGAGACCCAGTACTTC. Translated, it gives CASSLGSTGSQETQYF.

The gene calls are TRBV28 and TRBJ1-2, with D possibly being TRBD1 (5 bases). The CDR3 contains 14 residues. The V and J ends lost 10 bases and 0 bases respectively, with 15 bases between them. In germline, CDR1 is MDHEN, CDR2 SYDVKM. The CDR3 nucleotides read TGTGCCACCATAATGCCAGGGACTAACTATGGCTACACCTTC. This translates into CATIMPGTNYGYTF.

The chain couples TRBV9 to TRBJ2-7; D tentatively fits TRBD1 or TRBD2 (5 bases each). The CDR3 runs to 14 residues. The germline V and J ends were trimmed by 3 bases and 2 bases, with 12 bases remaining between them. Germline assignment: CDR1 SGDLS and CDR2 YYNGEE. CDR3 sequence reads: CASSGSVGAYEQYF. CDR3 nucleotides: TGTGCCAGCAGCGGGTCAGTGGGGGCCTACGAGCAGTACTTC.

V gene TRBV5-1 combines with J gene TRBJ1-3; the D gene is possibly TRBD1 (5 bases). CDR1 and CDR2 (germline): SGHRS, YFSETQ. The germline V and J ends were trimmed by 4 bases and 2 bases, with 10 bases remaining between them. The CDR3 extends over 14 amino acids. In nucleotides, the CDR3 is TGCGCCAGCAGCGAGAGGGGAGCTGGAAACACCATATATTTT. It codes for CASSERGAGNTIYF.

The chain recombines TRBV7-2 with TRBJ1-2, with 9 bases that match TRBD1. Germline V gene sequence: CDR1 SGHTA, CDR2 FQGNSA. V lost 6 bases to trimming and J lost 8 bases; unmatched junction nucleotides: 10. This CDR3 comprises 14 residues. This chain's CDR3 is CASSFNRGTGGYTF. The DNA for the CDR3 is TGTGCCAGCAGTTTTAATCGCGGGACAGGGGGCTACACCTTC.

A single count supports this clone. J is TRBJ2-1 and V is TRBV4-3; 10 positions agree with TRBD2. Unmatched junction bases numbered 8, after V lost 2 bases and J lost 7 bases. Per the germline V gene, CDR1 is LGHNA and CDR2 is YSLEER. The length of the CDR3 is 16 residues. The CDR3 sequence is CASSQKIGTSVNEQFF. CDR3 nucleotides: TGCGCCAGCAGCCAAAAGATTGGGACTAGCGTAAATGAGCAGTTCTTC.

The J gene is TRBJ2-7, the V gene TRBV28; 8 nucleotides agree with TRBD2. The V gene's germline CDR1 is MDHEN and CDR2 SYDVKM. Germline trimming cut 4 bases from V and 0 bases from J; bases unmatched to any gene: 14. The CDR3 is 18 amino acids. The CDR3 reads CASSYPESGREASYEQYF. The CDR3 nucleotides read TGTGCCAGCAGTTACCCAGAGAGTGGGCGGGAGGCCTCCTACGAGCAGTACTTC.

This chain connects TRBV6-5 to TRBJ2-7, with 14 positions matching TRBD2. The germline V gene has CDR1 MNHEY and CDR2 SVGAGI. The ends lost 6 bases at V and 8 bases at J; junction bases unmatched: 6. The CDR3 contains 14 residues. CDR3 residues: CASSPGLAGAKQYF. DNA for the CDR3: TGTGCCAGCAGCCCGGGACTAGCGGGAGCGAAGCAGTACTTC.

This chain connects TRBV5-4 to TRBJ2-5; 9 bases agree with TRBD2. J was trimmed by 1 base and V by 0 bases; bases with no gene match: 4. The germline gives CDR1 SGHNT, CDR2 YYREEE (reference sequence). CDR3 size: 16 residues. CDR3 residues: CASSLVSSGTQETQYF. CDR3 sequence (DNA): TGTGCCAGCAGCTTGGTTTCTAGCGGGACCCAAGAGACCCAGTACTTC.

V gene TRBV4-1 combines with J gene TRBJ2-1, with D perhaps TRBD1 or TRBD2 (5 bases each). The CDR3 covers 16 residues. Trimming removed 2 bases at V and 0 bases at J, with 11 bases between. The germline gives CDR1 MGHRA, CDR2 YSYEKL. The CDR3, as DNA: TGCGCCAGCAGCCAATCTGGGGCGGGCTCCTACAATGAGCAGTTCTTC. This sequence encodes CASSQSGAGSYNEQFF.

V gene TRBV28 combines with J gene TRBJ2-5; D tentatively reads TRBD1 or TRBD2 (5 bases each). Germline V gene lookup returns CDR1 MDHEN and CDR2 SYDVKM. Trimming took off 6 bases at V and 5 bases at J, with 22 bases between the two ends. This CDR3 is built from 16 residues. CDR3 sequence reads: CASSQLMRGGSETQYF. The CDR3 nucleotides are TGTGCCAGCAGCCAACTGATGCGTGGGGGATCGGAGACCCAGTACTTC.

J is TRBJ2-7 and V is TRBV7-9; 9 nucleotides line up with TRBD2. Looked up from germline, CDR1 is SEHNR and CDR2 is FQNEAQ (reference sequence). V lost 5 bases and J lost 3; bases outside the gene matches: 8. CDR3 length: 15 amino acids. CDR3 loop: CASSQAGLARYEQYF. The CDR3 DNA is TGTGCCAGCAGCCAAGCGGGACTAGCTCGCTACGAGCAGTACTTC.

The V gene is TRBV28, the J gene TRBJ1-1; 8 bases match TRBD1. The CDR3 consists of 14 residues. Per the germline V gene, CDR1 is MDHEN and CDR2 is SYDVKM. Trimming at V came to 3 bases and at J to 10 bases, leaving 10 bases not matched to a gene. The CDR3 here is CASSLLGRGHGAFF. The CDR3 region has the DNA TGTGCCAGCAGTTTGCTGGGCAGGGGGCACGGAGCTTTCTTT.

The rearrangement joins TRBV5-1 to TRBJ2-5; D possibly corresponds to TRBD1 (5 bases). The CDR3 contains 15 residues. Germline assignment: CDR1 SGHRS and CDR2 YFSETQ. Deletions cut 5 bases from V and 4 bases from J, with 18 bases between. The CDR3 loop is CASRMVQGAAETQYF. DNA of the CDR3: TGCGCCAGCAGAATGGTCCAGGGCGCCGCAGAGACCCAGTACTTC.

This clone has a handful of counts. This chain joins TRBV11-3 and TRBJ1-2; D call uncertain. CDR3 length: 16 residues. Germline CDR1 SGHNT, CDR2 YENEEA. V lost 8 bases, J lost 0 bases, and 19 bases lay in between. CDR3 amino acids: CASLETYLTSNYGYTF. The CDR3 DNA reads TGTGCCAGCTTGGAAACCTACCTCACGTCTAACTATGGCTACACCTTC. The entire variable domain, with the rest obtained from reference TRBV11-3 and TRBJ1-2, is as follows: EAGVVQSPRYKIIEKKQPVAFWCNPISGHNTLYWYLQNLGQGPELLIRYENEEAVDDSQLPKDRFSAERLKGVDSTLKIQPAELGDSAVYLCASLETYLTSNYGYTFGSGTRLTVV.

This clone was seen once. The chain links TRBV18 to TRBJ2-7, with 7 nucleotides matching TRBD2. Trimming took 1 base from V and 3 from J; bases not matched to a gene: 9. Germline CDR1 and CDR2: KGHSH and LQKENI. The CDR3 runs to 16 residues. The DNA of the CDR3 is TGTGCCAGCTCACCACGAGGACTAGTTGGGCGCTACGAGCAGTACTTC. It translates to CASSPRGLVGRYEQYF. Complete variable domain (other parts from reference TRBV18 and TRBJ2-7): NAGVMQNPRHLVRRRGQEARLRCSPMKGHSHVYWYRQLPEEGLKFMVYLQKENIIDESGMPKERFSAEFPKEGPSILRIQQVVRGDSAAYFCASSPRGLVGRYEQYFGPGTRLTVT.

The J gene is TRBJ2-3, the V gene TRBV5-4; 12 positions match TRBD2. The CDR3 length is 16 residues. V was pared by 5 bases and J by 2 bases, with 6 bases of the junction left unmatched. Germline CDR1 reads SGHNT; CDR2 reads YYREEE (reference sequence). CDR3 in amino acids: CASSLRTSGTTDTQYF. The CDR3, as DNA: TGTGCCAGCAGTCTTAGGACTAGCGGGACCACAGATACGCAGTATTTT.

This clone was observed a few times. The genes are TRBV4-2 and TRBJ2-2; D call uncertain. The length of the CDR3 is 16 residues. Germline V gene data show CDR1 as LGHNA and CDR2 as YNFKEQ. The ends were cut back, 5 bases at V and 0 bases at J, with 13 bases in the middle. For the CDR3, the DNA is TGTGCCAGCAGCGCATCCCCGGCCTCGAACACCGGGGAGCTGTTTTTT. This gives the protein CASSASPASNTGELFF.

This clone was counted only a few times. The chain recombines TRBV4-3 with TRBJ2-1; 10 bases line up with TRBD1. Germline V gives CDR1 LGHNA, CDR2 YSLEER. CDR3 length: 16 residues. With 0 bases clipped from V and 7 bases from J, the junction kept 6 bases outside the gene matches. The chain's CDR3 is CASSQDLGTGENEQFF. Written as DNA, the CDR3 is TGCGCCAGCAGCCAAGATTTGGGGACAGGGGAAAATGAGCAGTTCTTC.

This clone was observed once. The CDR3 region is CASSAQDRAGPSEKLFF. In DNA, the CDR3 is TGTGCCAGCAGCGCCCAAGACAGGGCGGGTCCTAGTGAAAAACTGTTTTTT. This chain links TRBV7-9 with TRBJ1-4; 7 bases are shared with TRBD1. The CDR3 has 17 amino acids. CDR1 is SEHNR, CDR2 FQNEAQ, per germline (reference sequence). The J segment lost 7 bases and the V segment lost 5 bases, leaving 16 bases of the junction unmatched.

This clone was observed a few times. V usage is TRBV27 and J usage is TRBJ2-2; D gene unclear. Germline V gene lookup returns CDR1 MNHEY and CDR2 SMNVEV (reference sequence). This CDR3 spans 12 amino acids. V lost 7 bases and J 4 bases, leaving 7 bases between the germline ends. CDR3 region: CASTPGTGELFF. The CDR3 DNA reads TGTGCCAGCACCCCCGGCACCGGGGAGCTGTTTTTT.

The CDR3 region has the DNA TGCGCCAGCAGCTTGGAAGGTCCCGGAGCCTACGAGCAGTACTTC. Translation gives CASSLEGPGAYEQYF. The rearrangement links TRBV5-1 to TRBJ2-7; D gene ambiguous. Deletions cut 0 bases from V and 2 bases from J, with 12 bases between. In germline, CDR1 is SGHRS, CDR2 YFSETQ. This CDR3 is built from 15 residues.

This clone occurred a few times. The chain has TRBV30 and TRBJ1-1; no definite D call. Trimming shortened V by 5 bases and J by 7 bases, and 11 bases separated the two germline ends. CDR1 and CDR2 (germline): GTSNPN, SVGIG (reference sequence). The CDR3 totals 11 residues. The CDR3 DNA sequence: TGTGCCTGGTCGAGGGTTGATGAAGCTTTCTTT. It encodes CAWSRVDEAFF.

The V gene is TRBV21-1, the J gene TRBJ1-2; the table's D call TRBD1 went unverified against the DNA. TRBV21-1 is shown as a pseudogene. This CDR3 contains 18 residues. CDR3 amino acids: CASSKGGLAGQLNYGYTF. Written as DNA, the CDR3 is TGTGCCAGCAGCAAAGGGGGCTTGGCAGGGCAACTTAACTATGGCTACACCTTC.

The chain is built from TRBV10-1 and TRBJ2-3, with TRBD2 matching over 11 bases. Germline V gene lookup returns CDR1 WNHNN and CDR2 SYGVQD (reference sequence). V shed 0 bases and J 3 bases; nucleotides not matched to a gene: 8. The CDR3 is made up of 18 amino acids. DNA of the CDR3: TGCGCCAGCAGTGAGTCAATACTAGCGGGAGTAAGGACAGATACGCAGTATTTT. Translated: CASSESILAGVRTDTQYF.

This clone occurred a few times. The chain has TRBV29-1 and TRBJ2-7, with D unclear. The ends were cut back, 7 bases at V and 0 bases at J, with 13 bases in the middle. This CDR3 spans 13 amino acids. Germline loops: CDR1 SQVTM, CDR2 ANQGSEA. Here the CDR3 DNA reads TGCAGCGCCGAGCTCCAGAGCTCCTACGAGCAGTACTTC. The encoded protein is CSAELQSSYEQYF.

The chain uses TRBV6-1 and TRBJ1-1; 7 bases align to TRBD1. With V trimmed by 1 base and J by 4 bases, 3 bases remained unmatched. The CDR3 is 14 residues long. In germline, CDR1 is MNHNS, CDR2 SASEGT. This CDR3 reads CASSEGRGFTEAFF. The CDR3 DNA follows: TGTGCCAGCAGTGAAGGCAGGGGGTTCACTGAAGCTTTCTTT.

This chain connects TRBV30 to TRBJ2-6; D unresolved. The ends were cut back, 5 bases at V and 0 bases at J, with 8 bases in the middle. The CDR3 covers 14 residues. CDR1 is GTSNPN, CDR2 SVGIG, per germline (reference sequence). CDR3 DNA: TGTGCCTGGGGAATGATCTCTGGGGCCAACGTCCTGACTTTC. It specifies CAWGMISGANVLTF.